Listed below are T cell receptor beta chains from one sample, sequenced in a study of blood T cell repertoires in COVID-19. Sequenced by immunoSEQ multiplex PCR; TCRdb stores in-frame clones only, minus some. This sample has about 150,000 clones, with around 84% found just once. The sample taken for sequencing was PBMCs or T cells enriched from blood (not recorded which). The receptors shown here come from a man aged 50 to 60 who had recovered from COVID-19. The CDR3 runs from the conserved cysteine through the conserved F or W. D genes are given only for firm matches. Clone size appears in some rows only: once, few, many, or a class for an expanded clone.

J gene: TRBJ2-7
V gene: TRBV5-4
D gene: TRBD1
clone size: -
CDR3 DNA: TGTGCCAGCAGCATAGGGACAGGACCCTTCGAGCAGTACTTC
CDR3 protein: CASSIGTGPFEQYF

J gene: TRBJ2-1
V gene: TRBV5-4
D gene: -
clone size: once
CDR3 DNA: TGTGCCAGCAGCATAGGACTCATGGATGAGCAGTTCTTC
CDR3 protein: CASSIGLMDEQFF

J gene: TRBJ1-2
V gene: TRBV5-4
D gene: TRBD1
clone size: -
CDR3 DNA: TGTGCCAGCAGCCCAACGACAGGGGACGTCTATGGCTACACCTTC
CDR3 protein: CASSPTTGDVYGYTF

J gene: TRBJ1-6
V gene: TRBV3-1/TRBV3-2
D gene: TRBD1
clone size: -
CDR3 DNA: TGTGCCAGCAGCCAAGCCTCAGGGGGTAATTCACCCCTCCACTTT
CDR3 protein: CASSQASGGNSPLHF

J gene: TRBJ2-7
V gene: TRBV2
D gene: -
clone size: -
CDR3 DNA: TGTGCCAGCACCAGACAGTTTCCCTCGCCGAAGAACTTC
CDR3 protein: CASTRQFPSPKNF

J gene: TRBJ2-2
V gene: TRBV30
D gene: -
clone size: -
CDR3 DNA: TGTGCCTCACGAGGAGGGACGGACACCGGGGAGCTGTTTTTT
CDR3 protein: CASRGGTDTGELFF

J gene: TRBJ2-7
V gene: TRBV5-8
D gene: -
clone size: -
CDR3 DNA: TGTGCCAGCAGCTTGCTACAGGGCTACGAGCAGTACTTC
CDR3 protein: CASSLLQGYEQYF

J gene: TRBJ2-1
V gene: TRBV21-1
D gene: -
clone size: -
CDR3 DNA: TGTGCCAGCGAGAGCGGGGACAGGGGGTCGTGGGGCTACAATGAGCAGTTCTTC
CDR3 protein: CASESGDRGSWGYNEQFF

J gene: TRBJ2-3
V gene: TRBV7-8
D gene: TRBD1
clone size: -
CDR3 DNA: TGTGCCAGCAGCGGGGGACAGAACAGACTCACAGATACGCAGTATTTT
CDR3 protein: CASSGGQNRLTDTQYF

J gene: TRBJ1-2
V gene: TRBV3-1/TRBV3-2
D gene: -
clone size: -
CDR3 DNA: TGTGCCAGCAGCCAAGGGGTCGCAGGATTCTCTAACTATGGCTACACCTTC
CDR3 protein: CASSQGVAGFSNYGYTF

J gene: TRBJ1-4
V gene: TRBV19
D gene: TRBD1
clone size: -
CDR3 DNA: TGTGCCAGTAGTCGACAGGGGAAATTGGAAAAACTGTTTTTT
CDR3 protein: CASSRQGKLEKLFF

J gene: TRBJ2-2
V gene: TRBV30
D gene: -
clone size: -
CDR3 DNA: TGTGCCTGGAAGTTGGGCACATACACCGGGGAGCTGTTTTTT
CDR3 protein: CAWKLGTYTGELFF

J gene: TRBJ2-7
V gene: TRBV12-5
D gene: TRBD1
clone size: -
CDR3 DNA: TGTGCTAGTGGTTTGGTAATAGGACAGGACTCCTACGAGCAGTACTTC
CDR3 protein: CASGLVIGQDSYEQYF

J gene: TRBJ2-7
V gene: TRBV27
D gene: -
clone size: -
CDR3 DNA: TGTGCCAGCAGTTTAGCCGGAGGGACCGAGCAGTACTTC
CDR3 protein: CASSLAGGTEQYF

J gene: TRBJ1-1
V gene: TRBV18
D gene: -
clone size: once
CDR3 DNA: TGTGCCAGCTCACCTAACCACATGAACACTGAAGCTTTCTTT
CDR3 protein: CASSPNHMNTEAFF

J gene: TRBJ1-2
V gene: TRBV3-1/TRBV3-2
D gene: -
clone size: -
CDR3 DNA: TGTGCCAGCAGCCAGCTAAACTATGGCTACACCTTC
CDR3 protein: CASSQLNYGYTF

J gene: TRBJ1-4
V gene: TRBV11-3
D gene: TRBD1
clone size: -
CDR3 DNA: TGTGCCAGCAGCCCCTCGAGGGACAGGGAAAATGAAAAACTGTTTTTT
CDR3 protein: CASSPSRDRENEKLFF

J gene: TRBJ2-6
V gene: TRBV7-2
D gene: -
clone size: -
CDR3 DNA: TGTGCCAGCAGCGGGACACTGGGGGCCAACGTCCTGACTTTC
CDR3 protein: CASSGTLGANVLTF

J gene: TRBJ2-2
V gene: TRBV7-9
D gene: -
clone size: -
CDR3 DNA: TGTGCCAGCAGCTTATTTCCACAGGTCAGCACCTCGAACACCGGGGAGCTGTTTTTT
CDR3 protein: CASSLFPQVSTSNTGELFF

J gene: TRBJ1-6
V gene: TRBV4-1
D gene: -
clone size: -
CDR3 DNA: TGCGCCAGCAGCCAAGTCTTGGGGGAGGGATCACCCCTCCACTTT
CDR3 protein: CASSQVLGEGSPLHF

J gene: TRBJ2-7
V gene: TRBV19
D gene: -
clone size: -
CDR3 DNA: TGTGCCAGTAGTATGGGGGCTCGACCCTACGAGCAGTACTTC
CDR3 protein: CASSMGARPYEQYF

J gene: TRBJ2-7
V gene: TRBV27
D gene: TRBD1
clone size: few
CDR3 DNA: TGTGCCAGCAGTTTAGGCCCGGACAGGGTGTCCGAGCAGTACTTC
CDR3 protein: CASSLGPDRVSEQYF

J gene: TRBJ1-6
V gene: TRBV2
D gene: -
clone size: -
CDR3 DNA: TGTGCCAGCAGTGATATAGGGGGTTCGAGTTCACCCCTCCACTTT
CDR3 protein: CASSDIGGSSSPLHF

J gene: TRBJ2-1
V gene: TRBV7-2
D gene: TRBD2
clone size: few
CDR3 DNA: TGTGCCAGCAGCTTAAAGTCCGGACTAGCTAAGCAGTTCTTC
CDR3 protein: CASSLKSGLAKQFF

J gene: TRBJ1-1
V gene: TRBV19
D gene: -
clone size: -
CDR3 DNA: TGTGCCAGTAGTACCAAACAGGGTGTGAGCACTGAAGCTTTCTTT
CDR3 protein: CASSTKQGVSTEAFF

J gene: TRBJ1-1
V gene: TRBV11-3
D gene: TRBD1
clone size: -
CDR3 DNA: TGTGCCAGCAGCTTCATTAACAGGGGTCGCACTGAAGCTTTCTTT
CDR3 protein: CASSFINRGRTEAFF

J gene: TRBJ1-2
V gene: TRBV7-6
D gene: -
clone size: -
CDR3 DNA: TGTGCCAGCAGCTTATCGGCAGGAACTAACTATGGCTACACCTTC
CDR3 protein: CASSLSAGTNYGYTF

J gene: TRBJ1-1
V gene: TRBV3-1/TRBV3-2
D gene: -
clone size: -
CDR3 DNA: TGTGCCAGCAGCCGGCGAGGAAGGGAGGTCCTGAACACTGAAGCTTTCTTT
CDR3 protein: CASSRRGREVLNTEAFF

J gene: TRBJ2-3
V gene: TRBV14
D gene: -
clone size: -
CDR3 DNA: TGTGCCAGCAGCCAACTAACTAGCACAGATACGCAGTATTTT
CDR3 protein: CASSQLTSTDTQYF

J gene: TRBJ2-7
V gene: TRBV27
D gene: TRBD1
clone size: -
CDR3 DNA: TGTGCCAGCAGAAGGACAGGGAGGACCTACGAGCAGTACTTC
CDR3 protein: CASRRTGRTYEQYF

J gene: TRBJ1-1
V gene: TRBV5-1
D gene: TRBD1
clone size: few
CDR3 DNA: TGCGCCAGCAGGAGACAGGGGGCGGTCACTGAAGCTTTCTTT
CDR3 protein: CASRRQGAVTEAFF

J gene: TRBJ1-5
V gene: TRBV30
D gene: TRBD1
clone size: -
CDR3 DNA: TGTGCCTGGAGTCCCCAGGACAGGGGTATCCCTCTCAATCAGCCCCAGCATTTT
CDR3 protein: CAWSPQDRGIPLNQPQHF

J gene: TRBJ2-3
V gene: TRBV7-3
D gene: TRBD2
clone size: -
CDR3 DNA: TGTGCCAGCAGCTCGAGCGGGGGGACGCGGACAGATACGCAGTATTTT
CDR3 protein: CASSSSGGTRTDTQYF

J gene: TRBJ2-3
V gene: TRBV2
D gene: -
clone size: many
CDR3 DNA: TGTGCCGGGCTTGAGGGGGGGCGCACAGATACGCAGTATTTT
CDR3 protein: CAGLEGGRTDTQYF

J gene: TRBJ1-3
V gene: TRBV5-1
D gene: TRBD1
clone size: -
CDR3 DNA: TGCGCCAGCAGCTCCGGGACAGGGACCGGCTCTGGAAACACCATATATTTT
CDR3 protein: CASSSGTGTGSGNTIYF

J gene: TRBJ2-7
V gene: TRBV6-5
D gene: TRBD1
clone size: -
CDR3 DNA: TGTGCCAGCAGTTACCCCGGGACAGCGAAGCAGTACTTC
CDR3 protein: CASSYPGTAKQYF

J gene: TRBJ2-1
V gene: TRBV5-1
D gene: TRBD1
clone size: -
CDR3 DNA: TGCGCCAGCAGGGACGGGACAGGGGTAAACAATGAGCAGTTCTTC
CDR3 protein: CASRDGTGVNNEQFF

J gene: TRBJ2-2
V gene: TRBV7-3
D gene: TRBD2
clone size: -
CDR3 DNA: TGTGCCAGCAGCTCAGGACCCGGGACTAGCCCCGACACCGGGGAGCTGTTTTTT
CDR3 protein: CASSSGPGTSPDTGELFF

J gene: TRBJ2-5
V gene: TRBV15
D gene: -
clone size: -
CDR3 DNA: TGTGCCACCAGCCCCCAAGGGGTGGCGGTCTTACAAGAGACCCAGTACTTC
CDR3 protein: CATSPQGVAVLQETQYF

J gene: TRBJ1-1
V gene: TRBV4-1
D gene: -
clone size: -
CDR3 DNA: TGCGCCAGCAGCCAGGACATCTTGGGCACTGAAGCTTTCTTT
CDR3 protein: CASSQDILGTEAFF

J gene: TRBJ1-4
V gene: TRBV7-9
D gene: -
clone size: -
CDR3 DNA: TGTGCCAGCAGCCCGGCCAGCGCAACTAATGAAAAACTGTTTTTT
CDR3 protein: CASSPASATNEKLFF

J gene: TRBJ1-6
V gene: TRBV6-5
D gene: -
clone size: -
CDR3 DNA: TGTGCCGCGGGGGGGGCTTATAATTCACCCCTCCACTTT
CDR3 protein: CAAGGAYNSPLHF

J gene: TRBJ2-1
V gene: TRBV7-2
D gene: -
clone size: -
CDR3 DNA: TGTGCCAGCAGCTTAGGTAGCTGGAGCTCCTACAATGAGCAGTTCTTC
CDR3 protein: CASSLGSWSSYNEQFF

J gene: TRBJ1-2
V gene: TRBV5-4
D gene: TRBD1
clone size: -
CDR3 DNA: TGTGCCAGCAGCCAGCATCCCGGGACAGGGAACACCTTC
CDR3 protein: CASSQHPGTGNTF

J gene: TRBJ2-7
V gene: TRBV5-1
D gene: TRBD2
clone size: -
CDR3 DNA: TGCGCCAGCAGCCCCGCGGCGGGGGGGATTACGTTTGAGCAGTACTTC
CDR3 protein: CASSPAAGGITFEQYF

J gene: TRBJ2-3
V gene: TRBV7-3
D gene: TRBD2
clone size: few
CDR3 DNA: TGTGCCAGCAGCTTGACTAGCTCGGGCACAGATACGCAGTATTTT
CDR3 protein: CASSLTSSGTDTQYF

J gene: TRBJ2-7
V gene: TRBV14
D gene: -
clone size: -
CDR3 DNA: TGTGCCAGCAGCGCCCAGACAGGACCCTACGAGCAGTACTTC
CDR3 protein: CASSAQTGPYEQYF

J gene: TRBJ2-1
V gene: TRBV6-6
D gene: TRBD1
clone size: -
CDR3 DNA: TGTGCCAGCAGTTGGGACAGGCGTTACAATGAGCAGTTCTTC
CDR3 protein: CASSWDRRYNEQFF

J gene: TRBJ2-3
V gene: TRBV27
D gene: TRBD1
clone size: -
CDR3 DNA: TGTGCCAGCAGTTTTGGGACAGGGGAAACAGATACGCAGTATTTT
CDR3 protein: CASSFGTGETDTQYF

J gene: TRBJ1-5
V gene: TRBV6-1
D gene: -
clone size: -
CDR3 DNA: TGTGCCAGCAGTGAAAGGGGTAACAGTCAGCCCCAGCATTTT
CDR3 protein: CASSERGNSQPQHF

J gene: TRBJ2-1
V gene: TRBV5-4
D gene: -
clone size: -
CDR3 DNA: TGTGCCAGCAGCTTCGGGGGAATGAAGTACAATGAGCAGTTCTTC
CDR3 protein: CASSFGGMKYNEQFF

J gene: TRBJ1-2
V gene: TRBV4-2
D gene: -
clone size: -
CDR3 DNA: TGTGCCAGCAGCCAAGCCTCGGTTGGCTACACCTTC
CDR3 protein: CASSQASVGYTF

J gene: TRBJ1-5
V gene: TRBV16
D gene: -
clone size: few
CDR3 DNA: TGTGCCAGCAGCCAATCCCCCGGGTATAGCAATCAGCCCCAGCATTTT
CDR3 protein: CASSQSPGYSNQPQHF

J gene: TRBJ2-1
V gene: TRBV5-4
D gene: TRBD2
clone size: -
CDR3 DNA: TGTGCCAGCAGCTTGGACCTAGCGGGGATCAATGAGCAGTTCTTC
CDR3 protein: CASSLDLAGINEQFF

J gene: TRBJ2-7
V gene: TRBV18
D gene: TRBD2
clone size: -
CDR3 DNA: TGTGCCAGCTCCCCTCTAGCGGGGGTGACCTACGAGCAGTACTTC
CDR3 protein: CASSPLAGVTYEQYF

J gene: TRBJ2-3
V gene: TRBV15
D gene: -
clone size: -
CDR3 DNA: TGTGCCACCAGCAGCGACATTCGGGATACGCAGTATTTT
CDR3 protein: CATSSDIRDTQYF

J gene: TRBJ1-5
V gene: TRBV5-1
D gene: -
clone size: -
CDR3 DNA: TGCGCCAGCAGCGGGGGGGACAATCAGCCCCAGCATTTT
CDR3 protein: CASSGGDNQPQHF

J gene: TRBJ1-2
V gene: TRBV7-8
D gene: -
clone size: -
CDR3 DNA: TGTGCCAGCAGCTCCCTCGCCTCCGGGTATGGCTACACCTTC
CDR3 protein: CASSSLASGYGYTF

J gene: TRBJ1-5
V gene: TRBV3-1/TRBV3-2
D gene: -
clone size: -
CDR3 DNA: TGTGCCAGCAGCCAATACAGGGAAAATCAGCCCCAGCATTTT
CDR3 protein: CASSQYRENQPQHF